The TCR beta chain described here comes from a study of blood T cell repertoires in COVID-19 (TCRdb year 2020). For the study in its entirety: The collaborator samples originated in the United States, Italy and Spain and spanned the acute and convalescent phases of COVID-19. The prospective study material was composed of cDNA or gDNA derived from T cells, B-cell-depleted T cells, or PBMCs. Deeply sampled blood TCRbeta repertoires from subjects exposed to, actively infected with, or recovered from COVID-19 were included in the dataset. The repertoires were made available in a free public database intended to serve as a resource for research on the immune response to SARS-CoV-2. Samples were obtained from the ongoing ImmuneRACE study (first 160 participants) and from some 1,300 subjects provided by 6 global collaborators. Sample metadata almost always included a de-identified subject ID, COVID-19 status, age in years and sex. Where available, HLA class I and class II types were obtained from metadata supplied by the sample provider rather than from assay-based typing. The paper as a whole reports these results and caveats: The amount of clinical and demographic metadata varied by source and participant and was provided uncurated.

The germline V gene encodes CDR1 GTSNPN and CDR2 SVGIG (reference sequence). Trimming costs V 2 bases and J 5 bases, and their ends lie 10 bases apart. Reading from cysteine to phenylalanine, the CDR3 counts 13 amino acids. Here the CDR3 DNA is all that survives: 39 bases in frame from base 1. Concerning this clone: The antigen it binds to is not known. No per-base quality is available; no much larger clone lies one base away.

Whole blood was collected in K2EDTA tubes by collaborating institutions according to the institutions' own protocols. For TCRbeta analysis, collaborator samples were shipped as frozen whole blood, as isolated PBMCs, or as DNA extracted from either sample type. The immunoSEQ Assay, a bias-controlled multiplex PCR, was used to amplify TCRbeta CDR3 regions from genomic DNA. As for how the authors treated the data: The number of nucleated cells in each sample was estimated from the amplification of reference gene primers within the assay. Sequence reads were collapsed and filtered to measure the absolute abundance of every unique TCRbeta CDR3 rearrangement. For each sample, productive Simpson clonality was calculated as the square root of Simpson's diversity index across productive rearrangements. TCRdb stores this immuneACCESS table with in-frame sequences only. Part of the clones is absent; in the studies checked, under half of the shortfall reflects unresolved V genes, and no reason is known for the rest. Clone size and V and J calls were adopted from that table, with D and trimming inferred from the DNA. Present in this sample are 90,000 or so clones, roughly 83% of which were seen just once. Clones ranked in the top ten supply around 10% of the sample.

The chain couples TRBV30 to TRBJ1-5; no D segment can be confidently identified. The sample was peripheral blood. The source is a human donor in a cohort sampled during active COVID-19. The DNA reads TGTGCCTGGAGTTTTACCAGGTATCAGCCCCAGCATTTT. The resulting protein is CAWSFTRYQPQHF.